The present T cell receptor beta chain was sequenced within a study of graft-versus-host responses after intestinal transplantation. The method was immunoSEQ multiplex PCR; TCRdb's version includes in-frame clones alone and lacks a portion of them. Here the sample spans about 9,600 clones, 78% being singletons. In its sample, this clone was seen once. In germline, CDR1 is SEHNR, CDR2 FQNEAQ (reference sequence). The length of the CDR3 is 15 residues. V was cut by 4 bases and J by 13 bases, with 20 bases left in between. Once graft tissue had been processed, intraepithelial and lamina propria lymphocytes were released.

The sequence was obtained from a human patient who received an intestinal transplant, so some T cells may come from the graft donor. Sequencing used ileum tissue, obtained approximately 530 days after intestinal transplant. This chain joins TRBV7-9 and TRBJ1-6; unclear D gene. CDR3 in DNA: TGTGCCAGCAGCTCATTGGGCAGGCCCGGAGATCCCCTCCACTTT. Encoded protein: CASSSLGRPGDPLHF.